Included here is one T cell receptor (beta chain) sequence, with context. This clonotype has more than one count but fewer than ten. Its antigen is currently not known. Per-nucleotide qualities are absent, and no much larger clonotype sits a single base away. The record originates from a study of T-cell memory formation after mild COVID-19 (dated by TCRdb to the early 2020s). At the level of the whole study: Most TCR sequence clusters were specific to one of the two donors. In a couple of donors, T-cell clones that expanded and contracted after mild COVID-19 were followed by sequencing TCRalpha and TCRbeta repertoires longitudinally. The cohort was made up of two young adult volunteers, one female and one male, who were previously healthy. What the study reported, not specific to this receptor: The detection of some responding clones in pre-infection memory suggests that pre-existing cross-reactive memory T cells joined the SARS-CoV-2 response. Only a couple of mild cases were covered in the study, and larger cohorts including severe cases with pre-infection samples were considered necessary. Clones contracting from day 15 to 85 had balanced CD4/CD8 phenotypes, while a second wave expanding from day 15 to 37 was biased towards CD4+. Contracting CD4+ clones appeared mostly in the CM and EM memory subsets, whereas CD8+ clones were enriched in EMRA. SARS-CoV-2 specificity was not confirmed for the second-wave clones peaking on day 37.

PBMCs were isolated by Ficoll-Paque density gradient centrifugation. Sequencer: Illumina NovaSeq 6000. TCRalpha and TCRbeta cDNA libraries were constructed by 5'RACE with constant-segment primers, with sample barcodes and unique molecular identifiers being introduced. Trizol reagent was used to extract RNA from every sample. Library amplification was performed in two PCR steps, and a second sample barcode and Illumina TruSeq adapters were introduced in the second step. Sequencing of the libraries was done on an Illumina NovaSeq, producing 2 x 150 bp paired-end reads. From the authors' description of their analysis: With migec v1.2.7, reads were demultiplexed and then collapsed into UMI-guided consensus sequences. Using mixcr v2.1.11, the UMI consensuses were aligned to TRA and TRB V and J templates and assembled into clonotypes. Expanded or contracted clonotypes were those called significant by both edgeR and NoisET, with noise models trained on biological replicates. For edgeR calls, the thresholds were a false discovery rate-adjusted p below 0.01 and a log2 fold-change of 1. As an exploratory analysis of dynamics, max-normalized trajectories of the 1000 most abundant clonotypes were examined by PCA with hierarchical clustering. Each responding clone was given a CD4 or CD8 phenotype based on the CD4+ and CD8+ repertoires, which had been sequenced separately. TCRdb trimmed public reads at Q25 via fastp, called clones via MiXCR and kept in-frame beta chains. Each record represents a unique CDR3 protein, reported with the most common genes and DNA among its rows. TCRdb assigned the V and J calls; the authors' analysis was not used. The sample table contains about 390,000 distinct CDR3 sequences; only one count was recorded for about 21% of them. Roughly an eighth of the sample belongs to the ten largest clones.

Trimming removed 1 base from V and 3 bases from J, leaving 9 bases between the germline ends. Its CDR3 holds 14 amino acids, cysteine through phenylalanine. Just the 42-base CDR3 DNA is kept, in frame starting at base 1. Sequences SEHNR (CDR1) and FQNEAQ (CDR2) are obtained from the germline V gene (reference sequence). The sequence is built from TRBV7-9 and TRBJ1-2; TRBD1 is perhaps the D gene, given 5 matching bases. The sequenced sample consisted of PBMCs or a T cell subset sorted from them (not recorded which). The sequence was obtained from an adult woman who had mild COVID-19 (a few samples of this study predate the infection). The sample titles of this study are shuffled in the database, so cell type and time point are left out; the donor was told from shared clones. The bases read TGTGCCAGCAGCTTAGAGGGACCTTACTATGGCTACACCTTC. This gives the protein CASSLEGPYYGYTF.